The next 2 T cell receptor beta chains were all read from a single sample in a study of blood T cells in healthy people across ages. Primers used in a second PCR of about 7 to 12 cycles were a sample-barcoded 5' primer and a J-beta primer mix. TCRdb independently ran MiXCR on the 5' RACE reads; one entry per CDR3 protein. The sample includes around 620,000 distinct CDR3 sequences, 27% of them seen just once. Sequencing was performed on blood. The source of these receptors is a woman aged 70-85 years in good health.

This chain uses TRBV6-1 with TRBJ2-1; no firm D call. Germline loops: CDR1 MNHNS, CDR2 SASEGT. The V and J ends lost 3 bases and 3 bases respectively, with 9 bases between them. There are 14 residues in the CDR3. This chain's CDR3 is CASSDLADYNEQFF. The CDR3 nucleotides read TGTGCCAGCAGTGATCTGGCAGACTACAATGAGCAGTTCTTC.

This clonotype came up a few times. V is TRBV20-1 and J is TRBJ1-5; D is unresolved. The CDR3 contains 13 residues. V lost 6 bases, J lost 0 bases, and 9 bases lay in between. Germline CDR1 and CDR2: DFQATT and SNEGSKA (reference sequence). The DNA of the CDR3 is TGCAGTGCAGGATCCTATAGCAATCAGCCCCAGCATTTT. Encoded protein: CSAGSYSNQPQHF.